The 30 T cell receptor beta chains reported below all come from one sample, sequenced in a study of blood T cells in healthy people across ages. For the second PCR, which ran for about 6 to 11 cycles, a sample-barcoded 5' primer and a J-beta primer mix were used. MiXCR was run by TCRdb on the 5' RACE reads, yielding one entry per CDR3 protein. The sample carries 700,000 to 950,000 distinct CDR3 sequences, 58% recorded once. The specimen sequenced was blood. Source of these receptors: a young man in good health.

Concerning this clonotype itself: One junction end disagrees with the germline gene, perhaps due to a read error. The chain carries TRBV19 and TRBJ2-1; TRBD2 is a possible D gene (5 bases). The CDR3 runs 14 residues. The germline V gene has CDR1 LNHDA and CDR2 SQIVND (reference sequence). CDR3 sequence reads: CASSPRTDYNEQFF. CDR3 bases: TGTGCCAGTAGTCCTCGGACTGACTACAATGAACAGTTCTTC.

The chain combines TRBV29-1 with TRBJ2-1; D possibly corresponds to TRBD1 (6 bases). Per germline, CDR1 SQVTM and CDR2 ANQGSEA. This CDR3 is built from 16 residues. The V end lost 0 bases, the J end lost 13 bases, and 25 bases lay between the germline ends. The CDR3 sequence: CSVEDRVRGRQETQFF. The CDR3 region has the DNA TGCAGCGTTGAAGATCGGGTCAGGGGAAGGCAAGAGACCCAGTTCTTC.

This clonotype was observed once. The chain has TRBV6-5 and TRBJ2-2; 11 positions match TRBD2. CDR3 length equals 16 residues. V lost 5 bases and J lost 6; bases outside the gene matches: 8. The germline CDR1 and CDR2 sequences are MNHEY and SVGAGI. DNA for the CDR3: TGTGCCAGCAGTACCCGACTAGCGGGATTGGCCGGGGAGCTGTTTTTT. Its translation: CASSTRLAGLAGELFF.

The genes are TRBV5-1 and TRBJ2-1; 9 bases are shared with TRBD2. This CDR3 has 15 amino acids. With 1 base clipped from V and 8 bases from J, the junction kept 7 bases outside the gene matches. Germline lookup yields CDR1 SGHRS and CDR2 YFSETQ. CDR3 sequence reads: CASSLQTSGRDEQFF. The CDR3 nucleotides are TGCGCCAGCAGCTTGCAGACTAGCGGCCGCGATGAGCAGTTCTTC.

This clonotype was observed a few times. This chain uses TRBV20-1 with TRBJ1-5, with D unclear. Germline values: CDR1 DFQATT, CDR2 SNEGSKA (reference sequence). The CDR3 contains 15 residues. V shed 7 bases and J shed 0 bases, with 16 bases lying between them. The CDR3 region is CSVIRTEYSNQPQHF. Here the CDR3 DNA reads TGCAGTGTGATCCGAACAGAATATAGCAATCAGCCCCAGCATTTT.

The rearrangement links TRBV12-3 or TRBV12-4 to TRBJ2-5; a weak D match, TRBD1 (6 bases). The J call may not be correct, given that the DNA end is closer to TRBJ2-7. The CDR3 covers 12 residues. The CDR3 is CASRTDTHEQYF. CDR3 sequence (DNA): TGTGCCAGCCGGACAGATACCCACGAGCAGTACTTC.

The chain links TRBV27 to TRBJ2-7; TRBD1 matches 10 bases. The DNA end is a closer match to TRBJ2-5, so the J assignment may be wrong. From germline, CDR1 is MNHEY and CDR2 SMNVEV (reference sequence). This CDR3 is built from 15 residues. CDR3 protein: CASSLGGTGDETQYF. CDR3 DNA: TGTGCCAGCAGTTTAGGAGGGACAGGGGACGAGACCCAGTACTTC.

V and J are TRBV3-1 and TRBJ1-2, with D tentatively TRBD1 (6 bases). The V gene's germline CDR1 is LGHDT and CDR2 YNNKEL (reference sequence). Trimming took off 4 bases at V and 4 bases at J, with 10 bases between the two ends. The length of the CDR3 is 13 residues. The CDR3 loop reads CASSPETGYGYTF. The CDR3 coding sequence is TGTGCCAGCAGCCCTGAGACAGGCTATGGCTACACCTTC.

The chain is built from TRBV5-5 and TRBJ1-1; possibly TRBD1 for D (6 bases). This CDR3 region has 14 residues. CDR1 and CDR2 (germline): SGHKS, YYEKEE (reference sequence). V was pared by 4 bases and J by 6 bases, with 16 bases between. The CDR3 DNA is TGTGCCAGCAGCACAACGACAGGACCCTCTGAAGCTTTCTTT. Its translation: CASSTTTGPSEAFF.

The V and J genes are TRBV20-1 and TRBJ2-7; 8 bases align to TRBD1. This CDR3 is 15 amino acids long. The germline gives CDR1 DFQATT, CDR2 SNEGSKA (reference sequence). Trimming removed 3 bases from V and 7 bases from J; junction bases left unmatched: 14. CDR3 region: CSASKWQGAENEQYF. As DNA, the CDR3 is TGCAGTGCTAGCAAGTGGCAGGGGGCCGAGAATGAGCAGTACTTC.

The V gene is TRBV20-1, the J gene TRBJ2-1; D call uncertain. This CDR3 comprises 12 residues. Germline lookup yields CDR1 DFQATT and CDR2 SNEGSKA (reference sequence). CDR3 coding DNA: TGCACTCCTCCCCTCAGCCCCCCTGAGCAGTTCTTC. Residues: CTPPLSPPEQFF.

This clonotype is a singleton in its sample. CDR3 nucleotide sequence: TGTGCCAGCAGCCCGGGACTAGCTCACCATGATGAGCAGTTCTTC. Residues: CASSPGLAHHDEQFF. The gene calls are TRBV11-3 and TRBJ2-1; 9 bases agree with TRBD2. The junction had 10 bases not matched to a gene; V was cut back by 5 bases and J by 8 bases. Germline CDR1 and CDR2: SGHNT and YENEEA. The CDR3 contains 15 residues.

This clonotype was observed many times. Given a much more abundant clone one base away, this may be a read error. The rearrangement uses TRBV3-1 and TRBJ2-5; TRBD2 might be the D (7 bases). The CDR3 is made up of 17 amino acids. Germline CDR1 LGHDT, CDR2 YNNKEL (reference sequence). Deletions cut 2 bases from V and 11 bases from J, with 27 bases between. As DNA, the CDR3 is TGTGCCAGCAGCCAAAACCTAGGGGGAGCGGGGCTCAATGAGCAGTACTTC. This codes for CASSQNLGGAGLNEQYF.

CDR3 sequence (DNA): TGCAGCGTCCTAGCGGGAGGATGGAATGAGCAGTTCTTC. It encodes CSVLAGGWNEQFF. The V and J genes are TRBV29-1 and TRBJ2-1; the match to TRBD2 covers 11 bases. Germline V gene lookup returns CDR1 SQVTM and CDR2 ANQGSEA. This CDR3 has 13 residues. The ends lost 6 bases at V and 7 bases at J; junction bases unmatched: 5.

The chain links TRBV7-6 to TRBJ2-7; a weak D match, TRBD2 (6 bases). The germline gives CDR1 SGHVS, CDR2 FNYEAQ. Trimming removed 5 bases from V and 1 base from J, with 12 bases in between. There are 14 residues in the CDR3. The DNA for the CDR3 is TGTGCCAGCAGCCATGGAGCGGGTTCCTACGAGCAGTACTTC. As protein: CASSHGAGSYEQYF.

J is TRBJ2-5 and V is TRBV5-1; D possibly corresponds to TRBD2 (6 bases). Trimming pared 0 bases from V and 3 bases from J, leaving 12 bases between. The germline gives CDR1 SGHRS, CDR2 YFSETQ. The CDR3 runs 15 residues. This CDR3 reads CASSLGGGEEETQYF. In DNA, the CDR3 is TGCGCCAGCAGCTTGGGGGGCGGGGAGGAAGAGACCCAGTACTTC. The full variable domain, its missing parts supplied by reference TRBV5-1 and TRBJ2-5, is KAGVTQTPRYLIKTRGQQVTLSCSPISGHRSVSWYQQTPGQGLQFLFEYFSETQRNKGNFPGRFSGRQFSNSRSEMNVSTLELGDSALYLCASSLGGGEEETQYFGPGTRLLVL.

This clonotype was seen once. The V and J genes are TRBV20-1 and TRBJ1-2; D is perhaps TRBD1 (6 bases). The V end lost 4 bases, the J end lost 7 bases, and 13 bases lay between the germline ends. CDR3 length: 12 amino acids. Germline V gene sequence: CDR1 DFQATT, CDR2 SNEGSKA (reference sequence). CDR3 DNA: TGCAGTGCTACCTCAACAGGGTGTGGCTACACCTTC. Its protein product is CSATSTGCGYTF.

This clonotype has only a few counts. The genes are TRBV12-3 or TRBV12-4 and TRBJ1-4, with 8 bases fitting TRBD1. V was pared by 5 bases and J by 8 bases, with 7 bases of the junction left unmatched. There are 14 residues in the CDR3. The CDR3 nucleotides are TGTGCCAGCAGTCCCACAGGGGGAGGAGAAAAACTGTTTTTT. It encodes CASSPTGGGEKLFF.

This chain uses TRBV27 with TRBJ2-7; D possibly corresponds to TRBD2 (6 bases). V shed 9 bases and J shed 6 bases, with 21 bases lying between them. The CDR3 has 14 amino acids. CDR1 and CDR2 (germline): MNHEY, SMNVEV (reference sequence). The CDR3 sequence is CASSTRGTSVEQYF. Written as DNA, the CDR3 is TGTGCCAGTAGCACACGAGGGACTTCCGTCGAGCAGTACTTC.

The chain's CDR3 is CASSYDRRLYNEQFF. The CDR3 DNA sequence: TGTGCCAGCAGTTATGACAGGCGGCTTTACAATGAGCAGTTCTTC. The V and J genes are TRBV11-1 and TRBJ2-1, with D possibly being TRBD1 (6 bases). Germline V gives CDR1 SGHAT, CDR2 FQDESV (reference sequence). The germline V and J ends were trimmed by 6 bases and 4 bases, with 16 bases remaining between them. This CDR3 has 15 amino acids.

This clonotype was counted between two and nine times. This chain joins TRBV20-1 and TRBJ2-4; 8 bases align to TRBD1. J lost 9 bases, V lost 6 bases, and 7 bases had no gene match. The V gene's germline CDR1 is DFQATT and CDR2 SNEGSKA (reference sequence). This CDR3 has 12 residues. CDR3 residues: CSAPTGESIQYF. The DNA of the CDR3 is TGCAGTGCCCCGACAGGGGAGAGCATTCAGTACTTC.

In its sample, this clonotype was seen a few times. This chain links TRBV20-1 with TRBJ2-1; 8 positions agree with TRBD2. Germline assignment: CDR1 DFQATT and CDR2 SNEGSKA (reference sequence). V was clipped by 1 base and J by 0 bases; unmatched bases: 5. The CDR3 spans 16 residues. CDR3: CSARVTSESSYNEQFF. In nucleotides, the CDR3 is TGCAGTGCTAGAGTGACTAGCGAAAGCTCCTACAATGAGCAGTTCTTC.

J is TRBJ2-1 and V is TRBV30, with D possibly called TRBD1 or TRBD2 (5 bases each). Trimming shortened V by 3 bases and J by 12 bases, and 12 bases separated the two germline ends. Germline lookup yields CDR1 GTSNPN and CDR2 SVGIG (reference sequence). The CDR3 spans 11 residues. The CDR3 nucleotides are TGTGCCTGGAGCGGGACCCTTGGGCAGTTCTTC. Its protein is CAWSGTLGQFF.

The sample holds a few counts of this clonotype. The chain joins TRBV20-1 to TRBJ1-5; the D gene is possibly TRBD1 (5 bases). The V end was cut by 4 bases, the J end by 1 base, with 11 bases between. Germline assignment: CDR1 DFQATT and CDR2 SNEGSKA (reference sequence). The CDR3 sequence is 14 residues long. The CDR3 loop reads CSAITGASNQPQHF. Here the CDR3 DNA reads TGCAGTGCTATCACAGGTGCAAGCAATCAGCCCCAGCATTTT.

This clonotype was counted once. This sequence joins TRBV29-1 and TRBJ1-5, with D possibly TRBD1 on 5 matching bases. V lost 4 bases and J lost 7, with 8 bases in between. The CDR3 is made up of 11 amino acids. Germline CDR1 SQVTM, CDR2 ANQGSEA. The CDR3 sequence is CSVGGDQPQHF. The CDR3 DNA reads TGCAGCGTTGGAGGGGACCAGCCCCAGCATTTT.

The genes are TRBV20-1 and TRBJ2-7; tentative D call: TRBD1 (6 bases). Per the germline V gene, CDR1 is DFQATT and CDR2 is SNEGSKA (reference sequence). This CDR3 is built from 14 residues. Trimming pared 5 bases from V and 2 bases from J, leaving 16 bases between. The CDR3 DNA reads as TGCAGTGCTTTTTCGACAGGACAGACCTACGAGCAGTACTTC. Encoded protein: CSAFSTGQTYEQYF.

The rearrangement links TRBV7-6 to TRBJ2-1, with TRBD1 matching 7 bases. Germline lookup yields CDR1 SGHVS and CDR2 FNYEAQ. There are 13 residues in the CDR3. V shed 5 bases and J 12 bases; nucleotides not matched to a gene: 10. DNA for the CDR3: TGTGCCAGCAGCCCTCACAGGGGTGGATGGCAGTTCTTC. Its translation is CASSPHRGGWQFF.

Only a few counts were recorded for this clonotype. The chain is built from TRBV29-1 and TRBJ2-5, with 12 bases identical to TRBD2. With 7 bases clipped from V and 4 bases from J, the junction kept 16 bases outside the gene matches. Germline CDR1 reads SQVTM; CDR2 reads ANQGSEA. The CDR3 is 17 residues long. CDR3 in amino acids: CSAELAGGFSGTETQYF. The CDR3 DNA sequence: TGCAGCGCAGAACTAGCGGGAGGTTTCTCCGGGACAGAGACCCAGTACTTC. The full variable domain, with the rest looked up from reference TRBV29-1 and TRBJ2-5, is SAVISQKPSRDICQRGTSLTIQCQVDSQVTMMFWYRQQPGQSLTLIATANQGSEATYESGFVIDKFPISRPNLTFSTLTVSNMSPEDSSIYLCSAELAGGFSGTETQYFGPGTRLLVL.

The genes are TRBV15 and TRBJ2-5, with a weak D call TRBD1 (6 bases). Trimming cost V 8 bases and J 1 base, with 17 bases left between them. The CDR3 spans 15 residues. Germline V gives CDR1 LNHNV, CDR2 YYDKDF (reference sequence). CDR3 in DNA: TGTGCCACCGGCTTAGGGGGACGGCCCCAAGAGACCCAGTACTTC. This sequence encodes CATGLGGRPQETQYF.

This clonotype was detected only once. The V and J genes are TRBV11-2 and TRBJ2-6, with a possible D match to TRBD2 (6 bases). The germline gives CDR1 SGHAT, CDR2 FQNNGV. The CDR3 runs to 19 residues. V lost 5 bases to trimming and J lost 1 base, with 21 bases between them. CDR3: CASSPAPKTGLSGANVLTF. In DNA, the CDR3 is TGTGCCAGCAGCCCCGCTCCCAAGACGGGACTGTCTGGGGCCAACGTCCTGACTTTC.